This TCR beta chain was observed in a study of cytomegalovirus exposure and HLA in healthy donors. General observations from the study: Looking again later, the authors saw that most CMV-associated TCR beta chains seemed HLA-restricted. The authors assumed roughly uniform sequencing depth across donors for presence/absence analyses.

Primers: 60 Vbeta forward and 13 Jbeta reverse. Using immunoSEQ multiplex PCR, the repertoire was profiled, and TCRdb retains in-frame clones only, with some absent. The data show 150,000 to 200,000 clones, roughly 73% seen once. CDR3 length equals 13 residues. The germline CDR1 and CDR2 sequences are SQVTM and ANQGSEA. J gave up 4 bases and V 4 bases, and 2 bases lay outside the gene matches. With respect to this clone: Antigen unknown.

This TCR was recovered from a woman in her forties in good health and CMV-seropositive. The chain employs TRBV29-1 and TRBJ1-1, with 11 positions matching TRBD1. Input material: PBMCs. The DNA of the CDR3 is TGCAGCGTTGGGACAGGGGGCAGCACTGAAGCTTTCTTT. Translated: CSVGTGGSTEAFF.